This T cell receptor (beta chain) derives from a study of blood T cell repertoires in COVID-19. Study-wide background: From T cells, B-cell-depleted T cells, or PBMCs came the material, which was cDNA or gDNA.

How the authors handled the data: Amplification of reference gene primers was used by the study to estimate nucleated cell counts. Method: immunoSEQ multiplex PCR; TCRdb's copy keeps in-frame clones and lacks some. From that table come the V and J calls and clone size; the DNA was used to work out D and trimming. The sample has around 58,000 clones; around four fifths are singletons. Germline values: CDR1 KGHSH, CDR2 LQKENI. CDR3 length: 17 amino acids. The V and J ends lost 3 bases and 1 base, in that order; junction bases with no gene match: 8. This TCR derives from a human donor in a cohort sampled during active COVID-19. The rearrangement links TRBV18 to TRBJ2-4; 8 nucleotides match TRBD1. The sequencing sample was made of peripheral blood. CDR3 DNA: TGTGCCAGCTCACCTGTCAGGGGGCAGGGCGCCAAAAACATTCAGTACTTC. It translates to CASSPVRGQGAKNIQYF.